The following is a T cell receptor beta chain sequence with its context. The antigen remains undetermined. This entry comes from a study of cytomegalovirus exposure and HLA in healthy donors. Study-level results: Upon later analysis, TCR association rates were observed to vary by HLA locus, being highest for DRB1 and lowest for HLA-C. No immune exposure information besides CMV serostatus was available. TCR sequences were mostly rare, though some public TCRs occurred in many donors. In a later analysis, compared with equally common non-associated chains, HLA-associated beta chains were more expanded.

PCR employed 60 Vbeta and 13 Jbeta primers. Clones were read by immunoSEQ multiplex PCR, and TCRdb kept only the in-frame ones, dropping some. The sample lists around 200,000 clones, about 69% occurring once. The length of the CDR3 is 14 residues. The germline V gene has CDR1 SEHNR and CDR2 FQNEAQ (reference sequence). Trimming removed 4 bases at V and 2 bases at J, with 10 bases between. The receptor comes from a man between 25 and 39 years old in good health and CMV-seropositive. The sample consisted of PBMCs. The chain joins TRBV7-9 to TRBJ2-3; the D gene is possibly TRBD1 (6 bases). CDR3 sequence: CASSSGATTDTQYF. CDR3 bases: TGTGCCAGCAGCTCAGGGGCTACCACAGATACGCAGTATTTT.